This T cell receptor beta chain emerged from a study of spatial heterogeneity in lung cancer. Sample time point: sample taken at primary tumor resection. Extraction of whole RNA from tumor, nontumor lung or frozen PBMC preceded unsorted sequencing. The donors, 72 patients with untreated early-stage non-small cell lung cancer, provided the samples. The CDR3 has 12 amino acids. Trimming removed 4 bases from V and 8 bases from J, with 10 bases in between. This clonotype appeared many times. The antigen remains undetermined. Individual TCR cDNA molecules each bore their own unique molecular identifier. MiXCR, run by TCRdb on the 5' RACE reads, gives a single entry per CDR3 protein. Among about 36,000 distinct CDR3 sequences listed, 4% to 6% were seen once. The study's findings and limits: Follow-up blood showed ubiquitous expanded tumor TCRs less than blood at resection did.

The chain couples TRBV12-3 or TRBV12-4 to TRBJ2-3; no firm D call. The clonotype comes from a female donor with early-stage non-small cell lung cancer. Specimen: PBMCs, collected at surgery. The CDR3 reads CASSSESATQYF. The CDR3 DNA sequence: TGTGCCAGCAGTTCCGAATCCGCTACGCAGTATTTT.